This T cell receptor beta chain was obtained from a study of blood T cell repertoires in COVID-19. About the research overall: Sources were T cells, B-cell-depleted T cells, or PBMCs; the material itself was cDNA or gDNA.

V lost 5 bases to trimming and J lost 0 bases; unmatched junction nucleotides: 19. Looked up from germline, CDR1 is MNHEY and CDR2 is SVGEGT. The CDR3 consists of 19 residues. TCRdb keeps only in-frame clones here, not all; method: immunoSEQ multiplex PCR. The sample has fewer than 200,000 clones, around 86% seen once. Sample: peripheral blood. This chain connects TRBV6-2 or TRBV6-3 to TRBJ2-7; 7 bases map to TRBD1. The TCR comes from a man aged 35-49 years with active or convalescent COVID-19. The CDR3 coding sequence is TGTGCCAGCAGTACCAGTCGGGACAGTCGGCCAAGGAGCTCCTACGAGCAGTACTTC. Amino acid sequence: CASSTSRDSRPRSSYEQYF.